This passage covers 30 T cell receptor beta chains from one sample sequenced in a study of T-cell reconstitution after alpha-beta-depleted transplantation in children. The library targeted TCRbeta and was prepared with unique molecular identifiers. TCRdb recomputed calls from the PCR reads with MiXCR, one row per CDR3 protein. The sample records about 470,000 distinct CDR3 sequences, 43% being singletons. The sample in question was PBMCs, obtained before TCRalphabeta/CD19-depleted stem cell transplant. All receptors derive from a girl aged 2-10 years with aplastic anemia, due to receive a stem cell transplant.

This clonotype was found a few times. The genes are TRBV5-4 and TRBJ2-2, with D possibly TRBD1 on 6 matching bases. Trimming shortened V by 4 bases and J by 4 bases, and 17 bases separated the two germline ends. The CDR3 consists of 16 residues. The germline gives CDR1 SGHNT, CDR2 YYREEE (reference sequence). The chain's CDR3 is CASSPPRGGITGELFF. DNA of the CDR3: TGTGCCAGCAGCCCGCCGCGAGGGGGAATCACCGGGGAGCTGTTTTTT. Filled out from reference TRBV5-4 and TRBJ2-2, the complete variable domain reads ETGVTQSPTHLIKTRGQQVTLRCSSQSGHNTVSWYQQALGQGPQFIFQYYREEENGRGNFPPRFSGLQFPNYSSELNVNALELDDSALYLCASSPPRGGITGELFFGEGSRLTVL.

This chain links TRBV4-1 with TRBJ2-7; D is perhaps TRBD1 or TRBD2 (6 bases each). V lost 5 bases and J 1 base, leaving 12 bases between the germline ends. This CDR3 comprises 14 residues. Germline values: CDR1 MGHRA, CDR2 YSYEKL. CDR3 residues: CASSGEGGSYEQYF. CDR3 coding DNA: TGCGCCAGCAGCGGTGAGGGGGGATCCTACGAGCAGTACTTC.

This sequence joins TRBV5-1 and TRBJ2-5; maybe TRBD2 (5 bases). The CDR3 loop spans 14 amino acids. V was clipped by 4 bases and J by 5 bases, with 15 bases between them. Germline-derived CDR1 and CDR2 are SGHRS and YFSETQ. The CDR3 coding sequence is TGCGCCAGCAGCGTCAACCGCAGAGGGGAGACCCAGTACTTC. This translates into CASSVNRRGETQYF.

This clonotype was recorded a few times. The V and J genes are TRBV5-1 and TRBJ2-2, with D perhaps matching TRBD1 or TRBD2 (5 bases each). This CDR3 comprises 16 residues. The V and J ends lost 4 bases and 0 bases respectively, with 13 bases between them. Germline values: CDR1 SGHRS, CDR2 YFSETQ. CDR3 nucleotides: TGCGCCAGCAGCGGCTCCGGGACGGCGAACACCGGGGAGCTGTTTTTT. It encodes CASSGSGTANTGELFF.

Notes on this clonotype: With a much larger clone just one base away, this may be a read error. The J gene is TRBJ2-7, the V gene TRBV5-1; tentative D call: TRBD1 (6 bases). V lost 5 bases and J 4 bases, leaving 13 bases between the germline ends. From germline, CDR1 is SGHRS and CDR2 YFSETQ. This CDR3 has 13 residues. CDR3 sequence reads: CASSYRDKYEQYF. The CDR3 DNA reads as TGCGCCAGCAGTTACCGGGACAAATACGAGCAGTACTTC.

The table lists this clonotype with a few counts. The V gene is TRBV10-3, the J gene TRBJ2-2, with 7 bases aligning to TRBD2. The germline CDR1 and CDR2 sequences are ENHRY and SYGVKD. Trimming removed 5 bases from V and 4 bases from J; junction bases left unmatched: 7. The CDR3 is 15 amino acids. The DNA for the CDR3 is TGTGCCATCAGTTATAGCGGGTATGGCACCGGGGAGCTGTTTTTT. Its protein product is CAISYSGYGTGELFF.

This sequence joins TRBV5-1 and TRBJ1-4; D is ambiguous. The CDR3 totals 16 residues. The V end lost 0 bases, the J end lost 2 bases, and 11 bases lay between the germline ends. Germline V lookup: CDR1 SGHRS, CDR2 YFSETQ. The CDR3 protein is CASSLGSVVTNEKLFF. The CDR3 DNA sequence: TGCGCCAGCAGCTTGGGATCGGTGGTCACTAATGAAAAACTGTTTTTT.

This clonotype was seen a handful of times. The rearrangement uses TRBV6-5 and TRBJ2-1, with D perhaps matching TRBD1 (6 bases). Trimming cost V 0 bases and J 6 bases, with 9 bases left between them. This CDR3 has 14 amino acids. CDR1 is MNHEY and CDR2 is SVGAGI in the germline V gene. The DNA for the CDR3 is TGTGCCAGCAGTTACTCGGGGGCGAGCAATGAGCAGTTCTTC. Translation: CASSYSGASNEQFF.

A few counts support this clonotype. The gene calls are TRBV7-9 and TRBJ2-1; no clear D gene. The V gene's germline CDR1 is SEHNR and CDR2 FQNEAQ (reference sequence). With 1 base removed from V and 5 bases from J, the gap between germline ends came to 6 bases. The CDR3 loop spans 13 amino acids. The CDR3 region is CASSLENNNEQFF. The CDR3 bases are TGTGCCAGCAGCTTAGAGAACAACAATGAGCAGTTCTTC.

This clonotype was observed many times. The CDR3 DNA reads as TGCGCCAGCAGCTTGGAAGGGGGATCCAGGGCGCAGTATTTT. This sequence encodes CASSLEGGSRAQYF. The gene calls are TRBV5-1 and TRBJ2-3; a possible D gene is TRBD1 (6 bases). Trimming stripped 0 bases from V and 10 bases from J, with 15 bases between. This CDR3 contains 14 residues. CDR1 and CDR2 (germline): SGHRS, YFSETQ.

CDR3 nucleotide sequence: TGTGCCAGCAGTTACGGGTCCGTAGCAGATACGCAGTATTTT. It codes for CASSYGSVADTQYF. The V and J genes are TRBV6-5 and TRBJ2-3; no definite D call. CDR1 MNHEY and CDR2 SVGAGI come from the germline V gene. V lost 2 bases and J 4 bases, leaving 10 bases between the germline ends. There are 14 residues in the CDR3.

This clonotype has at least ten counts. V usage is TRBV5-1 and J usage is TRBJ1-1; maybe TRBD1 (5 bases). The CDR3 extends over 14 amino acids. Germline CDR1 and CDR2: SGHRS and YFSETQ. The ends were cut back, 0 bases at V and 4 bases at J, with 10 bases in the middle. CDR3 region: CASSLEGVRTEAFF. The CDR3 nucleotides are TGCGCCAGCAGCTTGGAAGGGGTGCGCACTGAAGCTTTCTTT.

The chain recombines TRBV20-1 with TRBJ2-1, with TRBD2 identical over 11 bases. The CDR3 totals 13 residues. V was clipped by 8 bases and J by 4 bases; unmatched bases: 4. Germline V gives CDR1 DFQATT, CDR2 SNEGSKA (reference sequence). Written as DNA, the CDR3 is TGCAGTTCCATAGCGGGGGGGTACAATGAGCAGTTCTTC. Translating it yields CSSIAGGYNEQFF.

The chain has TRBV7-8 and TRBJ1-6, with D possibly TRBD1 on 5 matching bases. Germline assignment: CDR1 SGHVS and CDR2 FQNEAQ. V was cut by 5 bases and J by 5 bases, with 13 bases left in between. The CDR3 is 15 amino acids. The CDR3 bases are TGTGCCAGCAGCCCAGAGACAGCCCATAATTCACCCCTCCACTTT. Its protein product is CASSPETAHNSPLHF.

This clonotype came up a few times. The chain couples TRBV2 to TRBJ2-1; D may be TRBD1 or TRBD2 (5 bases each). V was shortened by 6 bases and J by 5 bases, with 14 bases between the two germline ends. Germline lookup yields CDR1 SNHLY and CDR2 FYNNEI. This CDR3 region has 14 residues. Here the CDR3 reads CASRGTSPHNEQFF. In nucleotides, the CDR3 is TGTGCCAGCAGAGGGACGTCACCCCACAATGAGCAGTTCTTC.

This clonotype was detected only a few times. The chain joins TRBV4-2 to TRBJ2-5; 7 bases are a match to TRBD2. V was clipped by 2 bases and J by 5 bases; unmatched bases: 11. This CDR3 spans 16 amino acids. Germline values: CDR1 LGHNA, CDR2 YNFKEQ. CDR3 loop: CASSQHHGGSGETQYF. The CDR3 bases are TGTGCCAGCAGCCAACATCACGGCGGGAGTGGTGAGACCCAGTACTTC.

Only a few counts were recorded for this clonotype. The rearrangement uses TRBV5-1 and TRBJ1-1; TRBD1 matches 7 bases. The CDR3 totals 14 residues. Trimming cost V 7 bases and J 3 bases; bases outside gene matches: 9. Germline V gene sequence: CDR1 SGHRS, CDR2 YFSETQ. In DNA, the CDR3 is TGCGCCAGCGGCCTCTCAGGGGGTCACACTGAAGCTTTCTTT. Its translation is CASGLSGGHTEAFF. The entire variable domain, with the rest obtained from reference TRBV5-1 and TRBJ1-1, is as follows: KAGVTQTPRYLIKTRGQQVTLSCSPISGHRSVSWYQQTPGQGLQFLFEYFSETQRNKGNFPGRFSGRQFSNSRSEMNVSTLELGDSALYLCASGLSGGHTEAFFGQGTRLTVV.

This clonotype was counted many times. The chain recombines TRBV5-1 with TRBJ1-3; D possibly corresponds to TRBD1 (5 bases). From germline, CDR1 is SGHRS and CDR2 YFSETQ. V dropped 4 bases and J dropped 7 bases, with 15 bases sitting between them. The CDR3 extends over 14 amino acids. The CDR3 DNA follows: TGCGCCAGCAGCGCTCAGGAGGGACGCAACACCATATATTTT. Its protein is CASSAQEGRNTIYF.

The genes are TRBV20-1 and TRBJ2-3; 11 bases map to TRBD2. V dropped 5 bases and J dropped 7; count of bases not matched to a gene: 5. CDR1 is DFQATT, CDR2 SNEGSKA, per germline (reference sequence). The CDR3 is 13 residues long. The CDR3 DNA is TGCAGTGCTGATGGGACTAGCGGTAATACGCAGTATTTT. It translates to CSADGTSGNTQYF.

The rearrangement uses TRBV7-3 and TRBJ1-1; tentatively, D is TRBD1 (6 bases). Trimming removed 1 base from V and 3 bases from J, with 12 bases in between. The CDR3 totals 15 residues. Germline V gene sequence: CDR1 SGHTA, CDR2 FQGTGA. For the CDR3, the DNA is TGTGCCAGCAGCTTAAAACCAGGGGACTACACTGAAGCTTTCTTT. Translation: CASSLKPGDYTEAFF.

In this sample, this clonotype turned up many times. The chain employs TRBV11-2 and TRBJ2-7, with D hard to call. Per the germline V gene, CDR1 is SGHAT and CDR2 is FQNNGV. The CDR3 totals 14 residues. Trimming pared 1 base from V and 0 bases from J, leaving 7 bases between. In DNA form, the CDR3 reads TGTGCCAGCAGCTTAGCTTCAAGCTCCTACGAGCAGTACTTC. It translates to CASSLASSSYEQYF.

The chain is built from TRBV20-1 and TRBJ1-5; D possibly corresponds to TRBD1 (5 bases). This CDR3 contains 13 residues. CDR1 DFQATT and CDR2 SNEGSKA come from the germline V gene (reference sequence). Deletions cut 6 bases from V and 0 bases from J, with 9 bases between. In nucleotides, the CDR3 is TGCAGTGCGAGGGACGCTAGCAATCAGCCCCAGCATTTT. This codes for CSARDASNQPQHF.

The chain links TRBV27 to TRBJ2-3; 8 positions agree with TRBD2. The J segment lost 3 bases and the V segment lost 4 bases, leaving 9 bases of the junction unmatched. Germline CDR1 and CDR2: MNHEY and SMNVEV (reference sequence). The CDR3 spans 16 residues. The CDR3 loop is CASSSTSAGGTDTQYF. The CDR3 DNA reads TGTGCCAGCAGTTCCACTTCTGCGGGAGGAACAGATACGCAGTATTTT.

The chain joins TRBV20-1 to TRBJ1-6, with D perhaps matching TRBD1 (5 bases). The CDR3 extends over 15 amino acids. The V end lost 3 bases, the J end lost 10 bases, and 19 bases lay between the germline ends. CDR1 is DFQATT and CDR2 is SNEGSKA in the germline V gene (reference sequence). CDR3 loop: CSARGGRRGLSPLHF. The CDR3 nucleotides are TGCAGTGCTAGGGGGGGGAGGCGGGGATTATCACCCCTCCACTTT.

This clonotype showed up many times. The chain links TRBV12-3 or TRBV12-4 to TRBJ1-2, with a possible D match to TRBD1 (5 bases). The CDR3 spans 13 residues. V was trimmed by 5 bases and J by 4 bases, leaving 11 bases between them. CDR3 residues: CASSGALAYGYTF. DNA of the CDR3: TGTGCCAGCAGTGGGGCCTTGGCCTATGGCTACACCTTC.

This clonotype was detected only a few times. V usage is TRBV7-9 and J usage is TRBJ1-6; perhaps TRBD1 as D (6 bases). Germline V gene lookup returns CDR1 SEHNR and CDR2 FQNEAQ (reference sequence). Trimming cost V 1 base and J 7 bases, with 14 bases left between them. The CDR3 is 16 amino acids. CDR3 residues: CASSLGGGRQNSPLHF. The CDR3 coding sequence is TGTGCCAGCAGCTTAGGAGGGGGAAGGCAAAATTCACCCCTCCACTTT.

This clonotype was found a few times. This chain connects TRBV5-1 to TRBJ2-4, with TRBD2 identical over 8 bases. With V trimmed by 4 bases and J by 2 bases, 11 bases remained unmatched. CDR1 and CDR2 (germline): SGHRS, YFSETQ. The CDR3 consists of 17 residues. Written as DNA, the CDR3 is TGCGCCAGCAGCGTTACTAGCGGCCCTACAACCAAAAACATTCAGTACTTC. Translated, it gives CASSVTSGPTTKNIQYF.

The V and J genes are TRBV6-1 and TRBJ2-3; 8 bases map to TRBD1. Trimming removed 6 bases from V and 2 bases from J; junction bases left unmatched: 4. The CDR3 consists of 14 residues. Germline lookup yields CDR1 MNHNS and CDR2 SASEGT. CDR3 DNA: TGTGCCAGCAGATCAGGGGGCCCCACAGATACGCAGTATTTT. Encoded protein: CASRSGGPTDTQYF.

The chain employs TRBV29-1 and TRBJ2-4, with 7 bases identical to TRBD1. Germline V gene lookup returns CDR1 SQVTM and CDR2 ANQGSEA. CDR3 length: 13 amino acids. With V trimmed by 6 bases and J by 1 base, 3 bases remained unmatched. The CDR3 protein is CSVTGLAKNIQYF. For the CDR3, the DNA is TGCAGCGTGACAGGGCTTGCCAAAAACATTCAGTACTTC.

The chain carries TRBV6-1 and TRBJ1-2; D call uncertain. V lost 5 bases to trimming and J lost 5 bases, with 30 bases between them. This CDR3 is 19 amino acids long. CDR1 is MNHNS, CDR2 SASEGT, per germline. The CDR3 DNA follows: TGTGCCAGCAGTCTGCCTAAGAAGGACGCGCCTCGTAGGTGGTATGGCTACACCTTC. The encoded protein is CASSLPKKDAPRRWYGYTF.